This T cell receptor (beta chain) is drawn from a study of blood T cell repertoires in COVID-19. About the research overall: Samples came from the United States, Italy and Spain, spanning acute and convalescent COVID-19. The analysed material was cDNA or gDNA that came from T cells, B-cell-depleted T cells, or PBMCs.

In the original processing: From reference gene primer amplification, estimates of nucleated cell counts were derived. TCRdb's copy holds only in-frame clones and misses some; the assay was immunoSEQ multiplex PCR. V and J calls and clone size are given by that table; D and trimming were obtained from the DNA. Altogether over 85,000 clones are present, around nine tenths being singletons, with the ten largest covering about 16%. Germline assignment: CDR1 SEHNR and CDR2 FQNEAQ (reference sequence). The CDR3 runs 13 residues. The V segment lost 10 bases and the J segment 2 bases; nucleotides outside the gene matches: 4. This clone was observed a single time.

Sequenced sample: peripheral blood. The origin of this receptor is a human donor in a cohort sampled during active COVID-19. V and J are TRBV7-9 and TRBJ1-2; 10 bases map to TRBD1. This chain's CDR3 is CATRGQGNYGYTF. The CDR3 DNA reads TGTGCCACGCGGGGACAGGGGAACTATGGCTACACCTTC.